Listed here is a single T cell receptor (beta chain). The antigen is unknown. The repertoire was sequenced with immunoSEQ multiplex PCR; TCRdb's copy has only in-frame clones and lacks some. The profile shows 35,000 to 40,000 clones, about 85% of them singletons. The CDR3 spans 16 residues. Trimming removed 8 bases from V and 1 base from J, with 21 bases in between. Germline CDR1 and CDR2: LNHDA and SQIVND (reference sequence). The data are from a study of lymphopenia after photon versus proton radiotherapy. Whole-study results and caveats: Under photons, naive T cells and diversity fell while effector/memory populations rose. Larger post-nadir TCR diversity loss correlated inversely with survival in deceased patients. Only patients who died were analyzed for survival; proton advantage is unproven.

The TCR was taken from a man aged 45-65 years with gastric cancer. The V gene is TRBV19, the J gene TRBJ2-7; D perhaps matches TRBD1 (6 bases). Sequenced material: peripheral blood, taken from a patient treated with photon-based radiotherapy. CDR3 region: CASALAPGVNSYEQYF. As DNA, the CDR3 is TGTGCCAGTGCCCTCGCACCAGGGGTTAATTCCTACGAGCAGTACTTC.